The entry that follows covers one T cell receptor beta chain sequence. Germline V lookup: CDR1 SEHNR, CDR2 FQNEAQ (reference sequence). Between the trimmed V and J ends, which lost 6 bases and 5 bases, there was a span of 13 bases. This CDR3 has 13 residues. These data are taken from a study of blood T cell repertoires in COVID-19. The wider study: Either two negative PCRs, clearance, or symptom resolution qualified Cohort 3 donors as recovered. Sources were T cells, B-cell-depleted T cells, or PBMCs; the material itself was cDNA or gDNA.

How the authors handled the data: Quantification of nucleated cells was approximated via reference gene primer amplification. Generated by immunoSEQ multiplex PCR, the TCRdb table keeps only in-frame clones and is missing some. V, J and clone size reflect that table, while D and trimming were determined from the DNA. The sample carries roughly 200,000 clones, approximately 86% recorded once. The TCR originated in a woman between 40 and 55 years old in a cohort exposed to, infected with or recovered from COVID-19 (not recorded which). Sequencing was performed on PBMCs or T cells enriched from blood (not recorded which). The chain has TRBV7-9 and TRBJ1-2, with D possibly being TRBD1 (5 bases). The CDR3 spells CASSQQEPYGYTF. The CDR3 DNA sequence: TGTGCCAGCAGTCAACAGGAACCTTATGGCTACACCTTC.